These 21 T cell receptor beta chains originate from one sample sequenced in a study of spatial heterogeneity in lung cancer. Noted time point: sample taken at primary tumor resection. Broader study findings: Mutation tallies in tumors tracked expanded intratumoral alpha and beta TCR counts.

TCRdb reprocessed the 5' RACE reads with MiXCR, giving one entry per CDR3 protein. The table records 4,000 or so distinct CDR3 sequences, approximately 9% of them present only once. Antigens for these TCRs are unknown. The specimen was lung tumor tissue, collected at surgery. Receptors originate from a male donor with early-stage non-small cell lung cancer.

This rearrangement joins TRBV4-3 to TRBJ1-2, with D perhaps matching TRBD1 (6 bases). Per the germline V gene, CDR1 is LGHNA and CDR2 is YSLEER. The CDR3 sequence is 14 residues long. V gave up 1 base and J gave up 4 bases, with 10 bases separating them. As DNA, the CDR3 is TGCGCCAGCAGCCAAGTCGGCAGGGGCTATGGCTACACCTTC. Protein product: CASSQVGRGYGYTF.

This clonotype ranks as medium-sized. This chain joins TRBV14 and TRBJ2-1; the D gene could be TRBD1 or TRBD2 (5 bases each). The CDR3 length is 16 residues. The germline gives CDR1 SGHDN, CDR2 FVKESK. Deletions cut 1 base from V and 7 bases from J, with 17 bases between. CDR3 loop: CASSQAGQPRYNEQFF. In DNA form, the CDR3 reads TGTGCCAGCAGCCAAGCGGGGCAACCCAGATATAATGAGCAGTTCTTC.

To note about this clonotype: With a much larger clone just one base away, this may be a read error. The V call is TRBV6-2 or TRBV6-3, the J call TRBJ2-7; 9 bases match TRBD1. Germline loops: CDR1 MNHEY, CDR2 SVGEGT. The CDR3 extends over 14 amino acids. After removal of 6 bases from V and 3 bases from J, the junction contained 6 bases not matched to a gene. The CDR3 bases are TGTGCCAGCAGACCCACAGGGGGCGACTACGAGCAGTACTTC. Protein sequence: CASRPTGGDYEQYF.

This clonotype was seen more than once but under ten times. The chain is built from TRBV4-2 and TRBJ2-5, with TRBD2 identical over 14 bases. The CDR3 spans 16 residues. V dropped 0 bases and J dropped 4; count of bases not matched to a gene: 1. Germline lookup yields CDR1 LGHNA and CDR2 YNFKEQ. The CDR3 bases are TGTGCCAGCAGCCAAGACGGGACTAGCGGGGGAGAGACCCAGTACTTC. Its protein product is CASSQDGTSGGETQYF.

In this sample, this clonotype turned up many times. V is TRBV6-6 and J is TRBJ1-2, with D hard to call. Germline CDR1 MNHNY, CDR2 SVGAGI (reference sequence). This CDR3 region has 10 residues. V was shortened by 10 bases and J by 6 bases, with 9 bases between the two germline ends. CDR3 amino acids: CATREDGYTF. In nucleotides, the CDR3 is TGTGCCACACGGGAGGATGGCTACACCTTC.

By share of the sample, this clonotype is medium-sized (0.01 to 0.1%). The rearrangement links TRBV7-3 to TRBJ1-1; D unclear. The CDR3 length is 13 residues. Trimming pared 5 bases from V and 0 bases from J, leaving 7 bases between. Germline CDR1 is SGHTA and CDR2 is FQGTGA. The chain's CDR3 is CASSLTLNTEAFF. CDR3 coding DNA: TGTGCCAGCAGCCTGACGTTGAACACTGAAGCTTTCTTT.

This clonotype was seen many times. J is TRBJ2-7 and V is TRBV5-1; 11 positions agree with TRBD1. The CDR3 consists of 14 residues. The germline V gene encodes CDR1 SGHRS and CDR2 YFSETQ. V shed 4 bases, J shed 2 bases, and the junction held 2 bases outside the gene matches. Here the CDR3 reads CASSQDRGPYEQYF. The CDR3 region has the DNA TGCGCCAGCAGCCAGGACAGGGGGCCCTACGAGCAGTACTTC.

Within the sample, this clonotype is large. The chain links TRBV20-1 to TRBJ2-1, with D hard to call. Deletions cut 6 bases from V and 5 bases from J, with 8 bases between. CDR3 size: 11 residues. Germline loops: CDR1 DFQATT, CDR2 SNEGSKA (reference sequence). The DNA of the CDR3 is TGCAGTGCAAAGGGTAACAATGAGCAGTTCTTC. Translation: CSAKGNNEQFF.

This rearrangement joins TRBV12-3 or TRBV12-4 to TRBJ2-7, with D maybe TRBD1 (5 bases). The V end lost 6 bases, the J end lost 2 bases, and 11 bases lay between the germline ends. There are 13 residues in the CDR3. The chain's CDR3 is CASRGQVPYEQYF. DNA for the CDR3: TGTGCCAGCAGAGGACAAGTTCCCTACGAGCAGTACTTC.

This clonotype has a handful of counts. The chain is built from TRBV20-1 and TRBJ2-3; 12 positions match TRBD2. From germline, CDR1 is DFQATT and CDR2 SNEGSKA (reference sequence). The V and J ends lost 2 bases and 5 bases, in that order; junction bases with no gene match: 2. CDR3 length: 14 amino acids. The CDR3 region has the DNA TGCAGTGCTAGACGGACTAGCGGGGTAGATACGCAGTATTTT. It codes for CSARRTSGVDTQYF.

This clonotype is medium-sized in the sample. The rearrangement uses TRBV6-5 and TRBJ1-5, with 12 bases that match TRBD1. The CDR3 is 14 residues long. The trim removed 8 bases at V and 2 bases at J, leaving 1 base unmatched. Germline CDR1 and CDR2: MNHEY and SVGAGI. CDR3 sequence (DNA): TGTGCCAGCGGGACAGGGGGCGGCAATCAGCCCCAGCATTTT. Translation gives CASGTGGGNQPQHF.

This clonotype was found a few times. The chain links TRBV28 to TRBJ2-7; 8 positions agree with TRBD1. J was trimmed by 1 base and V by 5 bases; bases with no gene match: 7. The length of the CDR3 is 15 residues. Looked up from germline, CDR1 is MDHEN and CDR2 is SYDVKM. CDR3 residues: CASSPINRGSYEQYF. The CDR3 DNA reads TGTGCCAGCAGTCCTATAAACAGGGGGTCCTACGAGCAGTACTTC.

This clonotype has just a few counts. The chain carries TRBV29-1 and TRBJ2-7; tentatively, D is TRBD2 (6 bases). Trimming removed 1 base from V and 3 bases from J, with 13 bases in between. The CDR3 is 14 residues long. Germline loops: CDR1 SQVTM, CDR2 ANQGSEA. The CDR3 loop is CSVEGEAGDYEQYF. DNA for the CDR3: TGCAGCGTTGAAGGGGAGGCAGGAGACTACGAGCAGTACTTC.

The rearrangement uses TRBV7-2 and TRBJ2-6; D not certain. In germline, CDR1 is SGHTA, CDR2 FQGNSA. V was pared by 3 bases and J by 0 bases, with 3 bases between. The CDR3 has 14 residues. CDR3 region: CASSLTSGANVLTF. The CDR3 nucleotides are TGTGCCAGCAGCTTGACCTCTGGGGCCAACGTCCTGACTTTC.

V and J are TRBV6-2 or TRBV6-3 and TRBJ2-7, with a tentative D call TRBD2 (5 bases). The CDR3 sequence is 16 residues long. The V end was cut by 7 bases, the J end by 1 base, with 20 bases between. CDR1 MNHEY and CDR2 SVGEGT come from the germline V gene. CDR3 loop: CASTSISSGGSYEQYF. The CDR3 nucleotides are TGTGCCAGCACCAGCATCTCCAGCGGTGGTTCCTACGAGCAGTACTTC.

Relative to its sample, this clonotype is medium-sized (0.01 to 0.1%). The V call is TRBV15, the J call TRBJ1-2, with a possible D match to TRBD1 (5 bases). Trimming pared 6 bases from V and 8 bases from J, leaving 13 bases between. The CDR3 has 12 residues. In germline, CDR1 is LNHNV, CDR2 YYDKDF (reference sequence). CDR3 sequence: CATSSREGGYTF. In nucleotides, the CDR3 is TGTGCCACCAGTTCCAGGGAGGGCGGCTACACCTTC.

The chain carries TRBV5-1 and TRBJ1-1; 9 bases are a match to TRBD1. Germline CDR1 SGHRS, CDR2 YFSETQ. The CDR3 loop spans 19 amino acids. V lost 5 bases to trimming and J lost 0 bases; unmatched junction nucleotides: 17. CDR3 in amino acids: CASRQDRGGVLAMNTEAFF. CDR3 coding DNA: TGCGCCAGCAGACAGGACAGGGGCGGCGTTTTGGCAATGAACACTGAAGCTTTCTTT.

This clonotype is medium-sized. V usage is TRBV7-2 and J usage is TRBJ2-3; TRBD1 or TRBD2 may be the D gene (6 bases each). Germline V gene sequence: CDR1 SGHTA, CDR2 FQGNSA. The V end was cut by 1 base, the J end by 4 bases, with 12 bases between. This CDR3 comprises 15 residues. CDR3 amino acids: CASSLGGARSDTQYF. The CDR3 DNA reads TGTGCCAGCAGCTTAGGGGGGGCCAGGTCAGATACGCAGTATTTT.

In this sample, this clonotype turned up many times. The chain joins TRBV11-2 to TRBJ2-3; the match to TRBD1 covers 10 bases. Trimming removed 7 bases from V and 0 bases from J; junction bases left unmatched: 10. This CDR3 is 17 amino acids long. Germline values: CDR1 SGHAT, CDR2 FQNNGV. The CDR3 region has the DNA TGTGCCAGCACCCGGGACAGGGGACGGGGTAGCACAGATACGCAGTATTTT. This sequence encodes CASTRDRGRGSTDTQYF. The full variable domain, its missing parts supplied by reference TRBV11-2 and TRBJ2-3, is EAGVAQSPRYKIIEKRQSVAFWCNPISGHATLYWYQQILGQGPKLLIQFQNNGVVDDSQLPKDRFSAERLKGVDSTLKIQPAKLEDSAVYLCASTRDRGRGSTDTQYFGPGTRLTVL.

The CDR3 protein is CASSLERSSYNEQFF. Here the CDR3 DNA reads TGTGCCAGCAGCTTGGAGCGGAGCTCCTACAATGAGCAGTTCTTC. The chain has TRBV7-2 and TRBJ2-1; the D gene is possibly TRBD2 (5 bases). Trimming removed 3 bases from V and 0 bases from J, with 9 bases in between. The CDR3 is 15 amino acids. The V gene's germline CDR1 is SGHTA and CDR2 FQGNSA.

This clonotype counts as medium-sized. The rearrangement uses TRBV7-2 and TRBJ2-2; D possibly matches TRBD1 or TRBD2 (5 bases each). The CDR3 covers 15 residues. Germline CDR1 SGHTA, CDR2 FQGNSA. V lost 5 bases, J lost 5 bases, and 15 bases lay in between. The CDR3 sequence is CASSPIGGETGELFF. The CDR3 DNA is TGTGCCAGCAGCCCCATTGGGGGAGAGACCGGGGAGCTGTTTTTT.